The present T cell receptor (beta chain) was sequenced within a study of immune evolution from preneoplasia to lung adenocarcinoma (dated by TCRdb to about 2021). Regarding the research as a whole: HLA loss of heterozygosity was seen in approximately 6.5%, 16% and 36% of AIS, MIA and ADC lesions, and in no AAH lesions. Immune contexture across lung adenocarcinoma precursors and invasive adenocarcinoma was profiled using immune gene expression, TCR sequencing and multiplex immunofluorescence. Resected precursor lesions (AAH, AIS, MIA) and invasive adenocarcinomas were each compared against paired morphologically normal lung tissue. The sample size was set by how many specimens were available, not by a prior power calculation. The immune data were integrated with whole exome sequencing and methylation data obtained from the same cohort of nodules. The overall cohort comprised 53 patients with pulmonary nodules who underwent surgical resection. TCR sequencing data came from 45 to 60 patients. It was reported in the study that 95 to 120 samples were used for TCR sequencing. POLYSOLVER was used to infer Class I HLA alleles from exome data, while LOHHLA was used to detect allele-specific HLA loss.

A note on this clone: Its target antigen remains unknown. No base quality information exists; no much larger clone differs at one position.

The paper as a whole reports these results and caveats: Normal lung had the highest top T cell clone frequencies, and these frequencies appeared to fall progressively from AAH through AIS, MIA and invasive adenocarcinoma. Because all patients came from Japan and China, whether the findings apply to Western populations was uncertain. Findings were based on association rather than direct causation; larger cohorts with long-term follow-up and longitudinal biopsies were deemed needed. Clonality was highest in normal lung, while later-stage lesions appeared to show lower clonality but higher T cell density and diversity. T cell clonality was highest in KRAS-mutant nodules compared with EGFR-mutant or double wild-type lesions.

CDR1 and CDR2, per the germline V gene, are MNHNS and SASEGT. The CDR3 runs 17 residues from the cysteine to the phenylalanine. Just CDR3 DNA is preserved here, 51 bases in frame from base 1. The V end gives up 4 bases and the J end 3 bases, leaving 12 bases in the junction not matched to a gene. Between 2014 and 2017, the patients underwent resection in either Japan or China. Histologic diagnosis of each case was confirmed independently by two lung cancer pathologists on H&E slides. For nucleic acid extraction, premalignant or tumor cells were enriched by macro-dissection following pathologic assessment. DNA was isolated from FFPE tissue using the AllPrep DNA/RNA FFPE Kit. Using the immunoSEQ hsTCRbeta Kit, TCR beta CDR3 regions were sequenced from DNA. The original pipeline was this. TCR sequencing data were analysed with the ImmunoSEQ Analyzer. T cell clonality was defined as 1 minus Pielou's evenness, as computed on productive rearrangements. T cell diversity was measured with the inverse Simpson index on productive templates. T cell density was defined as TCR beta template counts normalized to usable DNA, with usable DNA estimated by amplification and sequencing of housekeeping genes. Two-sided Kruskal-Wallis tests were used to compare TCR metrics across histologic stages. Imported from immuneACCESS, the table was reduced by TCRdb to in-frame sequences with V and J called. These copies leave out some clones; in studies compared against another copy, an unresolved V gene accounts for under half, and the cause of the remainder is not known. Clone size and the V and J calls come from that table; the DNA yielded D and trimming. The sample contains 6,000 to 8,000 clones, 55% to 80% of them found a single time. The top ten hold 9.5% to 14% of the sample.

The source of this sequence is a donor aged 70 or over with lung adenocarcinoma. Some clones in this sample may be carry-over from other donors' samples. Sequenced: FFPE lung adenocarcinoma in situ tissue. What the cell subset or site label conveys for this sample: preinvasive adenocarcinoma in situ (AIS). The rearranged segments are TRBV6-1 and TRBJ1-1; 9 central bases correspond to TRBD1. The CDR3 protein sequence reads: CASSGWTGEVGHTEAFF. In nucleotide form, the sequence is TGTGCCAGCAGTGGGTGGACAGGGGAGGTGGGCCACACTGAAGCTTTCTTT.